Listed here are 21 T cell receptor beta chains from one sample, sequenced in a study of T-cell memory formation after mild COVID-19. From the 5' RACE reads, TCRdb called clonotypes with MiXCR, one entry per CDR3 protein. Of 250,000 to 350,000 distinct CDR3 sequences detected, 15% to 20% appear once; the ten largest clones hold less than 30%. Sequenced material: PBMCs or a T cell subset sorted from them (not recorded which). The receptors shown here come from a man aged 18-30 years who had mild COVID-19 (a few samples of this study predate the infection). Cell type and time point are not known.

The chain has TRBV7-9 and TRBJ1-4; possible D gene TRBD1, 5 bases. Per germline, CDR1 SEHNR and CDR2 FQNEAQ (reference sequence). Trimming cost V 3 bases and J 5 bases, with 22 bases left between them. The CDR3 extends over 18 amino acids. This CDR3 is CASSFWVARDPGNEKLFF. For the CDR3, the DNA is TGTGCCAGCAGCTTTTGGGTTGCACGGGACCCAGGGAATGAAAAACTGTTTTTT. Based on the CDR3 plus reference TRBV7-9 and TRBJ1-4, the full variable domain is DTGVSQNPRHKITKRGQNVTFRCDPISEHNRLYWYRQTLGQGPEFLTYFQNEAQLEKSRLLSDRFSAERPKGSFSTLEIQRTEQGDSAMYLCASSFWVARDPGNEKLFFGSGTQLSVL.

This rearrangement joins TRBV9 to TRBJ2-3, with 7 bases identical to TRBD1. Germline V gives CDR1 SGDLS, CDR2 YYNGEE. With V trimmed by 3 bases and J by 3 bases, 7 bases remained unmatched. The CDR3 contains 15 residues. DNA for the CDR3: TGTGCCAGCAGCGCCGGGACAGCGAGGACAGATACGCAGTATTTT. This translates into CASSAGTARTDTQYF.

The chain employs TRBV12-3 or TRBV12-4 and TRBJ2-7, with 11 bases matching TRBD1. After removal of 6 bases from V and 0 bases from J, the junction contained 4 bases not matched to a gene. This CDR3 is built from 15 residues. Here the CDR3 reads CASRRGTGGSYEQYF. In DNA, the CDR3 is TGTGCCAGCAGGAGAGGGACAGGGGGCTCCTACGAGCAGTACTTC.

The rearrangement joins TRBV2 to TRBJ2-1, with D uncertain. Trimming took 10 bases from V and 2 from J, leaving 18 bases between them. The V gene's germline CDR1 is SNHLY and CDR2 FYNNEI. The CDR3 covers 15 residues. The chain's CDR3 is CATIRTRAAYNEQFF. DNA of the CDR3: TGTGCCACCATAAGGACCCGGGCGGCCTACAATGAGCAGTTCTTC.

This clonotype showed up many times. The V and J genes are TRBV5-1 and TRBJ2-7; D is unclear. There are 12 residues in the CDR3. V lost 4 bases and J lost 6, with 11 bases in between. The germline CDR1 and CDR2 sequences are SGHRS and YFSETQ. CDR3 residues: CASSPRGVEQYF. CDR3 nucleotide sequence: TGCGCCAGCAGCCCCCGTGGGGTCGAGCAGTACTTC. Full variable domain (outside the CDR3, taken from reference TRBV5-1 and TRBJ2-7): KAGVTQTPRYLIKTRGQQVTLSCSPISGHRSVSWYQQTPGQGLQFLFEYFSETQRNKGNFPGRFSGRQFSNSRSEMNVSTLELGDSALYLCASSPRGVEQYFGPGTRLTVT.

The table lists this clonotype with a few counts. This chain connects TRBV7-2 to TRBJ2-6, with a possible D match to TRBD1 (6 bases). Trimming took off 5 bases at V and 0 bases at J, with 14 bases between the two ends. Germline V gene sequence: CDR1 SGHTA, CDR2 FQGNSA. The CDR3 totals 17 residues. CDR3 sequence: CASSPRTVRSGANVLTF. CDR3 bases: TGTGCCAGCAGCCCCCGGACAGTTCGCTCTGGGGCCAACGTCCTGACTTTC.

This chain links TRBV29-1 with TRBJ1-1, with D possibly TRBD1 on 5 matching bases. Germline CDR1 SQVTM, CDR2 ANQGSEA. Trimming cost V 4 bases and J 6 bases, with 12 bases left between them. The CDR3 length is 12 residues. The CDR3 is CSVAFGTAEAFF. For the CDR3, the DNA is TGCAGCGTTGCCTTCGGGACCGCTGAAGCTTTCTTT.

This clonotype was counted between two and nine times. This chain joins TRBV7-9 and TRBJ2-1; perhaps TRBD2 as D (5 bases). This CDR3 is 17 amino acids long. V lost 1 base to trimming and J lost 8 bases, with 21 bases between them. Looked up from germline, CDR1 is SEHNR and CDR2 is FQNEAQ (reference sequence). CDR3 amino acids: CASSLGTLPGFTDEQFF. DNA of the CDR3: TGTGCCAGCAGCTTAGGGACTCTGCCGGGGTTTACGGATGAGCAGTTCTTC.

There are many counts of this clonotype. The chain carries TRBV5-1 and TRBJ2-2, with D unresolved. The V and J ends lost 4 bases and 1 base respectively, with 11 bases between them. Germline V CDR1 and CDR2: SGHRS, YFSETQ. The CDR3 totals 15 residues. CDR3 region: CASSIGPLNTGELFF. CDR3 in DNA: TGCGCCAGCAGCATTGGACCGTTGAACACCGGGGAGCTGTTTTTT.

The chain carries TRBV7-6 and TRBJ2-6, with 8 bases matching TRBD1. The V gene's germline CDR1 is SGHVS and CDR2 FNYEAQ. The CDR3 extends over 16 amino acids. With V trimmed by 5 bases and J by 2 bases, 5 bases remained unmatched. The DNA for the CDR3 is TGTGCCAGCAGCCCCAGGGGGCTAGCTGGGGCCAACGTCCTGACTTTC. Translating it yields CASSPRGLAGANVLTF.

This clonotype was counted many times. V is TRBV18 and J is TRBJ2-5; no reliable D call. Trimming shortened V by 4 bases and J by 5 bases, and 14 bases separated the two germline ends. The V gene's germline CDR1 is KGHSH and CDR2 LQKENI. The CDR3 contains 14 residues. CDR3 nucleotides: TGTGCCAGCTCACTCAAGGGTGCATCGGAGACCCAGTACTTC. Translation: CASSLKGASETQYF.

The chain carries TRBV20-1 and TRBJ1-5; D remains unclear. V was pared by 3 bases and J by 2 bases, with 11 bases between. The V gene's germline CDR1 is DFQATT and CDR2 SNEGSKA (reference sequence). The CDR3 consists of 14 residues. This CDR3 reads CSASPRIGNQPQHF. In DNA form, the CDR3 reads TGCAGTGCTAGTCCGAGAATTGGCAATCAGCCCCAGCATTTT.

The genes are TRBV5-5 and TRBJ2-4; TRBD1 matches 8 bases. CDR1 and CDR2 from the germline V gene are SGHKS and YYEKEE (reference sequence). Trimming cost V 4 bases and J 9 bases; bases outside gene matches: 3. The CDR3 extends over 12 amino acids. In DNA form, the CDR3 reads TGTGCCAGCAGCCCGGGACAGGTCATTCAGTACTTC. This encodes CASSPGQVIQYF.

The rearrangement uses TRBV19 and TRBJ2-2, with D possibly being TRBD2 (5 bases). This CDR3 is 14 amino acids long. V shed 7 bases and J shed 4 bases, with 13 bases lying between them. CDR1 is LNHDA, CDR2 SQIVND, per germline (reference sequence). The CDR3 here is CASTTGVITGELFF. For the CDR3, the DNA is TGTGCCAGTACAACCGGGGTTATCACCGGGGAGCTGTTTTTT.

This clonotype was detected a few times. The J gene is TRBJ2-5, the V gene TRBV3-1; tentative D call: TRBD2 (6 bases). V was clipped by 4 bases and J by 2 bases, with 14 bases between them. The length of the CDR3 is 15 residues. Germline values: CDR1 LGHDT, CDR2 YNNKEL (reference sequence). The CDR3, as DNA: TGTGCCAGCAGCCTCACCGCCAGCGGGCAAGAGACCCAGTACTTC. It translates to CASSLTASGQETQYF.

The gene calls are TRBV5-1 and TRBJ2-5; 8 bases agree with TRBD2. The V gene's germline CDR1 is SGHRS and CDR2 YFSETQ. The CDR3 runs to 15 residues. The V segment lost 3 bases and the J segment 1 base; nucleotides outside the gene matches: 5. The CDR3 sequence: CASSSRGGFQETQYF. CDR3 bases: TGCGCCAGCAGCTCCCGCGGGGGGTTCCAAGAGACCCAGTACTTC.

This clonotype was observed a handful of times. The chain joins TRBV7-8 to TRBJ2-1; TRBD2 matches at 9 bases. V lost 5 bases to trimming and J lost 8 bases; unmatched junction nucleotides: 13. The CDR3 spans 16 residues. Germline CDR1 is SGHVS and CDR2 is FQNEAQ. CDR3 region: CASSIRASGEADEQFF. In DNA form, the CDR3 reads TGTGCCAGCAGCATTAGAGCTAGCGGGGAGGCTGATGAGCAGTTCTTC.

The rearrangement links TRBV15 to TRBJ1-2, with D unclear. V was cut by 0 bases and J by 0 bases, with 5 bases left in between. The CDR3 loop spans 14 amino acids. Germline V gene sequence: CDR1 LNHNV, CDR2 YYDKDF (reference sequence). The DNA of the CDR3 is TGTGCCACCAGCAGAGATTTGGCTAACTATGGCTACACCTTC. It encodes CATSRDLANYGYTF.

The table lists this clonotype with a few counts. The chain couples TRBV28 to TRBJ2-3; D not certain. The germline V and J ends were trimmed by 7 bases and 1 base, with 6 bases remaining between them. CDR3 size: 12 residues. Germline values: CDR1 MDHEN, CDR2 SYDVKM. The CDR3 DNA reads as TGTGCCAGCAAAGGTGGCACAGATACGCAGTATTTT. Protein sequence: CASKGGTDTQYF.

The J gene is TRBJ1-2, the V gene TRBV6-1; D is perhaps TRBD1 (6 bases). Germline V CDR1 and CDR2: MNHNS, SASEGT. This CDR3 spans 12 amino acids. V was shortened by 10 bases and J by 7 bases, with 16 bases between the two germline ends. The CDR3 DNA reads TGTGCCACCAAACCAGGGGCAGGTGGCTACACCTTC. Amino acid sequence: CATKPGAGGYTF.

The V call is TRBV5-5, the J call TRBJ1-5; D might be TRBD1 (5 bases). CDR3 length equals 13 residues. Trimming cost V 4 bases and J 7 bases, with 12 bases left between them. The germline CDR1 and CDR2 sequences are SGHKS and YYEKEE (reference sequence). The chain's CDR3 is CASSGQGDQPQHF. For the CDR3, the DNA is TGTGCCAGCAGCGGGCAGGGAGACCAGCCCCAGCATTTT.